This T cell receptor beta chain was recorded in a study of Ad26.COV2.S vaccination and SARS-CoV-2 variants. Concerning this clone: Its antigen is unknown.

The assay was immunoSEQ multiplex PCR, and TCRdb's table has in-frame clones only and misses some. The profile shows 300,000 to 450,000 clones, 90% to 95% of them singletons. V gave up 0 bases and J gave up 4 bases, with 11 bases separating them. The CDR3 is 15 residues long. Germline V CDR1 and CDR2: SGHDT, YYEEEE. Findings and limits, study-wide: Participants in the vaccine arm had higher spike-specific TCR breadth; placebo recipients had lower. After vaccination, substantial breadth of spike-specific CD8+ and CD4+ responses was reported. Measurement of non-spike TCR breadth gave similar results in vaccine and placebo recipients. Possible underestimation of total T cell responses by the TCR breadth and depth analyses was noted.

This clonotype originated in a human donor who had recovered from COVID-19. Specimen: peripheral blood, collected after recovery from COVID-19. This chain connects TRBV5-6 to TRBJ1-3; no definite D call. The CDR3 is CASSLVSVLGNTIYF. The CDR3 nucleotides are TGTGCCAGCAGCTTGGTGTCTGTTTTGGGAAACACCATATATTTT.